The 5 T cell receptor beta chains below come from one sample, sequenced in a study of T cell responses to AZD1222 COVID-19 vaccine. Clones were sequenced by immunoSEQ multiplex PCR, and TCRdb holds only the in-frame ones, with some missing. The sample gives about 180,000 clones, 70% to 90% of which show up once; around 0.5% is in the top ten. The sample was peripheral blood, taken on day 0 of AZD1222 vaccination. These receptors all stem from an adult in good health.

V gene TRBV28 combines with J gene TRBJ1-4; D remains unclear. Per the germline V gene, CDR1 is MDHEN and CDR2 is SYDVKM. V lost 2 bases, J lost 4 bases, and 17 bases lay in between. The CDR3 contains 17 residues. The CDR3 DNA reads TGTGCCAGCAGTTTAGGTATATCGGCGGGTGGTAATGAAAAACTGTTTTTT. Translating gives CASSLGISAGGNEKLFF. The full variable domain, rest sourced from reference TRBV28 and TRBJ1-4, is DVKVTQSSRYLVKRTGEKVFLECVQDMDHENMFWYRQDPGLGLRLIYFSYDVKMKEKGDIPEGYSVSREKKERFSLILESASTNQTSMYLCASSLGISAGGNEKLFFGSGTQLSVL.

This clone was counted once. J is TRBJ1-2 and V is TRBV10-3, with TRBD1 identical over 8 bases. The CDR3 contains 16 residues. Germline loops: CDR1 ENHRY, CDR2 SYGVKD. Trimming removed 0 bases from V and 4 bases from J; junction bases left unmatched: 7. CDR3 loop: CAISESTPQGVYGYTF. The CDR3 nucleotides read TGTGCCATCAGTGAGTCGACGCCACAGGGGGTCTATGGCTACACCTTC.

This chain links TRBV5-1 with TRBJ2-1; D may correspond to TRBD1 or TRBD2 (5 bases each). This CDR3 is built from 18 residues. With 0 bases removed from V and 7 bases from J, the gap between germline ends came to 23 bases. Per germline, CDR1 SGHRS and CDR2 YFSETQ. CDR3 nucleotide sequence: TGCGCCAGCAGCTTGGTATCGAGGGCAGGACAAGGATTGAATGAGCAGTTCTTC. Translating it yields CASSLVSRAGQGLNEQFF.

The chain recombines TRBV19 with TRBJ2-5; 11 nucleotides match TRBD2. Trimming at V came to 4 bases and at J to 2 bases, leaving 3 bases not matched to a gene. Germline V gene data show CDR1 as LNHDA and CDR2 as SQIVND (reference sequence). The CDR3 sequence is 15 residues long. The CDR3 region is CASSTLAGAQETQYF. The CDR3 DNA reads TGTGCCAGTAGTACACTAGCGGGGGCTCAAGAGACCCAGTACTTC.

The chain joins TRBV27 to TRBJ2-1; D might be TRBD1 (6 bases). V was cut by 2 bases and J by 4 bases, with 12 bases left in between. There are 15 residues in the CDR3. CDR1 and CDR2 (germline): MNHEY, SMNVEV (reference sequence). The CDR3 coding sequence is TGTGCCAGCAGTTTACAGGGGTCAAAATACAATGAGCAGTTCTTC. Translating gives CASSLQGSKYNEQFF.